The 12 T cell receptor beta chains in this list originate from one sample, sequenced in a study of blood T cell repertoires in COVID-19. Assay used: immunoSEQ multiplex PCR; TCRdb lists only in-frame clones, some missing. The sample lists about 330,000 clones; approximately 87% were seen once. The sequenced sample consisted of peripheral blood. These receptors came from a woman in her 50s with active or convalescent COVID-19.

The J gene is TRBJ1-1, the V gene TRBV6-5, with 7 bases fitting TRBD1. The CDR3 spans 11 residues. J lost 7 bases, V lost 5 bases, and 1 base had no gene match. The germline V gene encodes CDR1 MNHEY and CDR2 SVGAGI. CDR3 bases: TGTGCCAGCAGTAGACAGGGTGAAGCTTTCTTT. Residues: CASSRQGEAFF.

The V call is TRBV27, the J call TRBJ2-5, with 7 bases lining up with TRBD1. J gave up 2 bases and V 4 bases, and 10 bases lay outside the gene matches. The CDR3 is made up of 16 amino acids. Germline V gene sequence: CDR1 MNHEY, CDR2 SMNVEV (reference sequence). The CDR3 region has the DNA TGTGCCAGCAGTTCTCCGACAGGGACCGAACAAGAGACCCAGTACTTC. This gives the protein CASSSPTGTEQETQYF.

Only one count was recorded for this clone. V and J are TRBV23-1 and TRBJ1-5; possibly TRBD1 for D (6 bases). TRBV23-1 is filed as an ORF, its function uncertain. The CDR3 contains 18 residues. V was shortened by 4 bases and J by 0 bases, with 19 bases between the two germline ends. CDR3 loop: CASSPRLGQHHSNQPQHF. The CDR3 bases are TGCGCCAGCAGTCCCCGCCTAGGACAGCACCATAGCAATCAGCCCCAGCATTTT.

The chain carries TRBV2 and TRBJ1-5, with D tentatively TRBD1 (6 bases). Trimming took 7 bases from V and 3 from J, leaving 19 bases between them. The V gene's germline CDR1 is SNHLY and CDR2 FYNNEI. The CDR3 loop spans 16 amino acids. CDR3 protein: CASKTGRSAINQPQHF. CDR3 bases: TGTGCCAGCAAAACAGGGAGAAGTGCCATCAATCAGCCCCAGCATTTT.

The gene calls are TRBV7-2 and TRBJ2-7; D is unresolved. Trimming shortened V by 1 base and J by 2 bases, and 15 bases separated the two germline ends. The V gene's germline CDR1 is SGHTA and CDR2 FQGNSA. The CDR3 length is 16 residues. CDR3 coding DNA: TGTGCCAGCAGCTTAGGGCAGTCCCGAACCACCTACGAGCAGTACTTC. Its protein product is CASSLGQSRTTYEQYF.

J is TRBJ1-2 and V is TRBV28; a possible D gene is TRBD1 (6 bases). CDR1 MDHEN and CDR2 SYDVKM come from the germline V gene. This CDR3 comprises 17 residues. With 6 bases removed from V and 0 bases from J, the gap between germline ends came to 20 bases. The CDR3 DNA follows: TGTGCCAGCAGCCCCCTCCGGGACACTCAAGCTAACTATGGCTACACCTTC. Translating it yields CASSPLRDTQANYGYTF.

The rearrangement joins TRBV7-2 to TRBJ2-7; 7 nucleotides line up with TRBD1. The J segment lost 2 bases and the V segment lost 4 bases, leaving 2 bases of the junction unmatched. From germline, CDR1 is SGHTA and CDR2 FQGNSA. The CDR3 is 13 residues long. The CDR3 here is CASSWDRAYEQYF. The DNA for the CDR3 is TGTGCCAGCAGCTGGGACAGAGCCTACGAGCAGTACTTC. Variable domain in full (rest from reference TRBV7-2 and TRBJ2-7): GAGVSQSPSNKVTEKGKDVELRCDPISGHTALYWYRQSLGQGLEFLIYFQGNSAPDKSGLPSDRFSAERTGGSVSTLTIQRTQQEDSAVYLCASSWDRAYEQYFGPGTRLTVT.

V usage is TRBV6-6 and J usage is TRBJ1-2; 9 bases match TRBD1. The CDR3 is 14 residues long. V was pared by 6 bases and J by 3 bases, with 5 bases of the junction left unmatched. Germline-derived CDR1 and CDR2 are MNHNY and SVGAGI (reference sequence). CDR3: CASRDTGGDYGYTF. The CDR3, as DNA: TGTGCCAGCAGAGATACAGGGGGCGACTATGGCTACACCTTC.

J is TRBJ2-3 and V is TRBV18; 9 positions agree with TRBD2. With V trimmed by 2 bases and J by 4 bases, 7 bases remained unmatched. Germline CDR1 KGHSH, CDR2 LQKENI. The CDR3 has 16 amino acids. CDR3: CASSPRVGLAADTQYF. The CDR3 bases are TGTGCCAGCTCACCAAGGGTGGGACTAGCCGCAGATACGCAGTATTTT.

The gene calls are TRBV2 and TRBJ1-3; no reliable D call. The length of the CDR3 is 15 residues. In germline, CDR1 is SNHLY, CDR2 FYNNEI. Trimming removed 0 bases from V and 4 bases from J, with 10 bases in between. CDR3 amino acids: CASSEAQVWGNTIYF. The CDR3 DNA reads TGTGCCAGCAGTGAAGCCCAGGTTTGGGGAAACACCATATATTTT. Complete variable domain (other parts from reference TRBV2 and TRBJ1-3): EPEVTQTPSHQVTQMGQEVILRCVPISNHLYFYWYRQILGQKVEFLVSFYNNEISEKSEIFDDQFSVERPDGSNFTLKIRSTKLEDSAMYFCASSEAQVWGNTIYFGEGSWLTVV.

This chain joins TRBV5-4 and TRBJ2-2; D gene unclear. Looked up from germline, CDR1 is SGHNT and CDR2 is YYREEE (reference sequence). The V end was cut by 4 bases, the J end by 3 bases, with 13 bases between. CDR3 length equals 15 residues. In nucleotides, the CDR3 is TGTGCCAGCAGCCCTAGAGAGTGGGACACCGGGGAGCTGTTTTTT. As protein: CASSPREWDTGELFF.

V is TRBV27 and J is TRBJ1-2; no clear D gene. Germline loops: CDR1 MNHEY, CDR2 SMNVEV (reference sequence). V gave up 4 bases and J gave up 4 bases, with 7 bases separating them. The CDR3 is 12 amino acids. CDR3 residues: CASSSNGYGYTF. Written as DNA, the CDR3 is TGTGCCAGCAGTTCGAACGGCTATGGCTACACCTTC.